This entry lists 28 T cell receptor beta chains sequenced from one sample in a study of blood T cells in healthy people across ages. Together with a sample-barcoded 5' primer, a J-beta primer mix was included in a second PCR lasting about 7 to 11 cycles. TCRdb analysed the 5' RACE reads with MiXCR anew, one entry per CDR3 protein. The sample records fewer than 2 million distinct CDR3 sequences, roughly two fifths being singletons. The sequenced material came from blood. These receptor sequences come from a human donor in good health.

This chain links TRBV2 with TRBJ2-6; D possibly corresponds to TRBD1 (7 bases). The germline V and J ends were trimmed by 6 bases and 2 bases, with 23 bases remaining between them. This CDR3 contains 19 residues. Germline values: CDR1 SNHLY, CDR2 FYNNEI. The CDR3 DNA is TGTGCCAGCAGCACCCGTCAGGGGGAGGCCTATACTGGGGCCAACGTCCTGACTTTC. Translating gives CASSTRQGEAYTGANVLTF.

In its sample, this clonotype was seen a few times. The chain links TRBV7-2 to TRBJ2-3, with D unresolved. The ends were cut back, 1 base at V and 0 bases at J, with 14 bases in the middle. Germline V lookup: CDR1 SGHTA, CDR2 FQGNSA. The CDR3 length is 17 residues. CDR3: CASSLVPTITSTDTQYF. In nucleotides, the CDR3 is TGTGCCAGCAGCTTAGTCCCGACAATTACTAGCACAGATACGCAGTATTTT.

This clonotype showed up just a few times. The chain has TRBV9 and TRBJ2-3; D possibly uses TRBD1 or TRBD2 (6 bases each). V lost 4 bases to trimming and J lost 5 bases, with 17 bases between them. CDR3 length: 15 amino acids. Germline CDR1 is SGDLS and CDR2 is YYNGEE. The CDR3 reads CASSPPSRGEDTQYF. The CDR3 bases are TGTGCCAGCAGCCCCCCGTCGAGGGGGGAAGATACGCAGTATTTT.

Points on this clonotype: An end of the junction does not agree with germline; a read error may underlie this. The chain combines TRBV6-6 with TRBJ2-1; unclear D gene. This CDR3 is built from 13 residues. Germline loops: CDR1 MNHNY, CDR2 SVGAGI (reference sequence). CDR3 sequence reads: CASSLGFPNGQFF. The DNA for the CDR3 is TGTGCCAGCAGTCTAGGTTTTCCGAATGGGCAGTTCTTC.

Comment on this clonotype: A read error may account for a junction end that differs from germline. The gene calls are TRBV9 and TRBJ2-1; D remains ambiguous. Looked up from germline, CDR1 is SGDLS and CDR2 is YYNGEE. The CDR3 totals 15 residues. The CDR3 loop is CASSVAGEAYDEQFF. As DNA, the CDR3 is TGTGCCAGCAGCGTAGCTGGGGAAGCCTACGATGAGCAGTTCTTC.

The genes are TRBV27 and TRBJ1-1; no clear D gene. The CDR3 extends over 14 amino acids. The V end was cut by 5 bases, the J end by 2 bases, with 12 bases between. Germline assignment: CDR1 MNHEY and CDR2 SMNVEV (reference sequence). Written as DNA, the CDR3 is TGTGCCAGCAGTCCCACCCCCCTTAACACTGAAGCTTTCTTT. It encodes CASSPTPLNTEAFF.

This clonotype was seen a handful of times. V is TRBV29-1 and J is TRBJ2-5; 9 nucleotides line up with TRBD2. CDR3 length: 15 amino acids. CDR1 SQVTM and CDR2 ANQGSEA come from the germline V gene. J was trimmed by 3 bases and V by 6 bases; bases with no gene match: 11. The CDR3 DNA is TGCAGCGTCACGGGACTAGCAATAATCGAAGAGACCCAGTACTTC. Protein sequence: CSVTGLAIIEETQYF.

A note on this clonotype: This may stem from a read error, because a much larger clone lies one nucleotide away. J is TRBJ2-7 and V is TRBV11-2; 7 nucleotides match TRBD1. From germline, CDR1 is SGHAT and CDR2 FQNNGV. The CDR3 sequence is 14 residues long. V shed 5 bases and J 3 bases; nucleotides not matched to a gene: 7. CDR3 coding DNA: TGTGCCAGCAGCCTAGGACAGGAGAACTACGAGCAGTACTTC. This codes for CASSLGQENYEQYF.

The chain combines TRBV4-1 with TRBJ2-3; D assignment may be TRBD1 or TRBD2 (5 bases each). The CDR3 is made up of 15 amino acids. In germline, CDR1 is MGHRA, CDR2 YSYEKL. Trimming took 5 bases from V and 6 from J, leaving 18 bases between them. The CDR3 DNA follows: TGCGCCAGCAGCAGGGACGAAGGAGGAACGGATACGCAGTATTTT. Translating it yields CASSRDEGGTDTQYF.

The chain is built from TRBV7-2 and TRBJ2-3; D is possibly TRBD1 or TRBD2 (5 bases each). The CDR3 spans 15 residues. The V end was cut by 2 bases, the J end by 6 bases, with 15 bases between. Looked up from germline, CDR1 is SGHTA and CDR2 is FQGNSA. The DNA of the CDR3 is TGTGCCAGCAGCTTAAAACGACCAGAGGGGGATACGCAGTATTTT. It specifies CASSLKRPEGDTQYF.

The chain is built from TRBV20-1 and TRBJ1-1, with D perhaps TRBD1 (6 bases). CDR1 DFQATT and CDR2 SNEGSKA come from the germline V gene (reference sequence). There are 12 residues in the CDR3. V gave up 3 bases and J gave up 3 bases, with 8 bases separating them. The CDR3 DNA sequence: TGCAGTGCTAGGTACAGGGACACTGAAGCTTTCTTT. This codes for CSARYRDTEAFF.

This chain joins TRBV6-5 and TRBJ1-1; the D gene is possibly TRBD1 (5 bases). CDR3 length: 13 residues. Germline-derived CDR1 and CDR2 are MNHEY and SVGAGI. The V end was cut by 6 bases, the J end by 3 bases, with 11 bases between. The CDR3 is CASSYGTDTEAFF. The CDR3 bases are TGTGCCAGCAGCTACGGGACGGACACTGAAGCTTTCTTT.

The CDR3 sequence is CSTGGTGYGLGEQFF. CDR3 DNA sequence: TGCAGTACGGGGGGGACAGGGTATGGCCTTGGTGAGCAGTTCTTC. The chain uses TRBV20-1 and TRBJ2-1; D is perhaps TRBD1 (9 bases). This CDR3 region has 15 residues. Germline-derived CDR1 and CDR2 are DFQATT and SNEGSKA (reference sequence). V lost 8 bases and J 9 bases, leaving 26 bases between the germline ends.

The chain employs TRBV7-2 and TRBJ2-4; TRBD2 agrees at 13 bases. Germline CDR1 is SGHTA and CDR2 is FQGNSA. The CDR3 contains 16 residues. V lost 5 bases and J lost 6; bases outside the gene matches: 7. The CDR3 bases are TGTGCCAGCAGCGCCACTAGCGGGGGGGCCGTAAACATTCAGTACTTC. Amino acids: CASSATSGGAVNIQYF.

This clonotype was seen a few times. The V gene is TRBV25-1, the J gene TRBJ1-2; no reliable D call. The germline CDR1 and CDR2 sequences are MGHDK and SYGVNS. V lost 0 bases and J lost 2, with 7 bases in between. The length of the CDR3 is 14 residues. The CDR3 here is CASSEYGENYGYTF. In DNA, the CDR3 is TGTGCCAGCAGTGAATACGGGGAAAACTATGGCTACACCTTC.

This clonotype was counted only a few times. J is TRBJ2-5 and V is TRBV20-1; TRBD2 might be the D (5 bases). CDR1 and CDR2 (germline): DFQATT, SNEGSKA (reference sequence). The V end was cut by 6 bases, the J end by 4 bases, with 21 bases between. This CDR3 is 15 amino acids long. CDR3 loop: CSANGVPGLGETQYF. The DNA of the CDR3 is TGCAGTGCCAACGGGGTACCAGGTTTAGGAGAGACCCAGTACTTC.

For the CDR3, the DNA is TGTGCCAGCAGTTTGGCCGGGACAGGCTTAGCTGCTGAGCAGTTCTTC. It specifies CASSLAGTGLAAEQFF. The chain links TRBV27 to TRBJ2-1, with 8 bases identical to TRBD1. The V gene's germline CDR1 is MNHEY and CDR2 SMNVEV (reference sequence). Trimming at V came to 3 bases and at J to 9 bases, leaving 13 bases not matched to a gene. CDR3 length: 16 residues.

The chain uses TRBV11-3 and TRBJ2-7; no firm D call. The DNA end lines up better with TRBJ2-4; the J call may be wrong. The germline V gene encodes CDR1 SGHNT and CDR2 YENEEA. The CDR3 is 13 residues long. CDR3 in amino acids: CASSPSSLNIQYF. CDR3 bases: TGTGCCAGCAGCCCGTCATCTTTAAACATTCAGTACTTC.

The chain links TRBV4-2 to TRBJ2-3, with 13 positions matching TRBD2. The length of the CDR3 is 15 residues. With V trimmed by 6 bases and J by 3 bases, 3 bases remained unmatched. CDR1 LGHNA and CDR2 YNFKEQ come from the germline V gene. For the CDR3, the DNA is TGTGCCAGCAGACTAGCGGGGGGGGGTACAGATACGCAGTATTTT. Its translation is CASRLAGGGTDTQYF.

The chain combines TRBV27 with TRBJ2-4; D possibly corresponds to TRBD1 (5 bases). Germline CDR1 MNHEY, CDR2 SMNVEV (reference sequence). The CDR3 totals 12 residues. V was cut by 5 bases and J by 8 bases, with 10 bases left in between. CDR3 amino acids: CASSSQGYIQYF. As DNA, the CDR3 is TGTGCCAGCAGTAGTCAGGGATACATTCAGTACTTC.

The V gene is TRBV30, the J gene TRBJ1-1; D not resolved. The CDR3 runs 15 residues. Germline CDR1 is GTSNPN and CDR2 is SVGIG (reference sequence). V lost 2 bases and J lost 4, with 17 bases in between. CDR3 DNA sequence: TGTGCCTGGAGTTTCATCGACTGGAAGAGCACTGAAGCTTTCTTT. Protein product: CAWSFIDWKSTEAFF.

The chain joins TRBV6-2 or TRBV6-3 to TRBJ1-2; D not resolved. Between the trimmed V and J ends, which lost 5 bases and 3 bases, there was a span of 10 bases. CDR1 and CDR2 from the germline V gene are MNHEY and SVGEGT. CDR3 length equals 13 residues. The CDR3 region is CASSADSDYGYTF. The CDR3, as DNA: TGTGCCAGCAGTGCGGACTCAGACTATGGCTACACCTTC.

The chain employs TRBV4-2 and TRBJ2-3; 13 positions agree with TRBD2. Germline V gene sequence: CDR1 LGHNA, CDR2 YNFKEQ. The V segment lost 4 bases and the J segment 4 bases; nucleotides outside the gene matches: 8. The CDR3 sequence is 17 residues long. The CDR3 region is CASSPGLAGETADTQYF. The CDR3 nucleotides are TGTGCCAGCAGCCCAGGACTAGCGGGGGAGACGGCAGATACGCAGTATTTT.

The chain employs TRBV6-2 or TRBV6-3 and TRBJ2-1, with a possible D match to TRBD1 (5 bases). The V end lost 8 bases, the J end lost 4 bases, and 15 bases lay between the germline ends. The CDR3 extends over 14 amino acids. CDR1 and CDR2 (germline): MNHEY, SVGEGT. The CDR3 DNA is TGTGCCAGCGTCAGGGAAGGGTTTTACAATGAGCAGTTCTTC. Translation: CASVREGFYNEQFF.

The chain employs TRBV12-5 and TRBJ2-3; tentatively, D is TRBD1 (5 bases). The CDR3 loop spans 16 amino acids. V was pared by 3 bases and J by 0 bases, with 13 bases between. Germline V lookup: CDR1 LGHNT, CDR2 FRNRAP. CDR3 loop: CASGFNRRYSTDTQYF. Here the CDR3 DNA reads TGTGCTAGTGGTTTTAACAGGAGATATAGCACAGATACGCAGTATTTT.

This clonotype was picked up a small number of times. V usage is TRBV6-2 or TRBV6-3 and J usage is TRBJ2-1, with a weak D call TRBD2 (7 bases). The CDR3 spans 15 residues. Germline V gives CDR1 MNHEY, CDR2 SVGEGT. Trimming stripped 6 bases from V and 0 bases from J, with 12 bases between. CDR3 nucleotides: TGTGCCAGCAGCAGGGGACTACTCTCCTACAATGAGCAGTTCTTC. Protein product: CASSRGLLSYNEQFF.

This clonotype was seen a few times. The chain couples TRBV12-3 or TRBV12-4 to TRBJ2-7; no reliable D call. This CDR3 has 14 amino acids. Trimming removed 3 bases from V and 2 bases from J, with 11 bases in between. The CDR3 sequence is CASSFVGFPYEQYF. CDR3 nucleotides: TGTGCCAGCAGTTTTGTGGGGTTTCCCTACGAGCAGTACTTC.

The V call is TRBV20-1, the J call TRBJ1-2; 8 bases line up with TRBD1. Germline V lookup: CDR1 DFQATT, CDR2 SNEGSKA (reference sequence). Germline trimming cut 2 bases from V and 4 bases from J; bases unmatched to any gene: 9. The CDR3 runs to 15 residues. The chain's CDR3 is CSARPADRVGYGYTF. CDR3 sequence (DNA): TGCAGTGCTAGACCCGCGGACAGGGTTGGCTATGGCTACACCTTC.